Below, 20 T cell receptor beta chains from the same sample are listed, as sequenced in a study of control samples from healthy donors and cancer patients. Here immunoSEQ multiplex PCR was the method, and the copy in TCRdb shows in-frame clones only, minus some. Counted here are about 130,000 clones, 92% occurring once; the ten biggest clones make up around 2.1%. Material for sequencing was blood. The receptors were gathered from a woman aged 45-65 years in good health.

As DNA, the CDR3 is TGTGCCACCAGCAGAGACCCAGGAGGAGGAAACACCATATATTTT. Translating gives CATSRDPGGGNTIYF. The chain joins TRBV15 to TRBJ1-3, with D hard to call. Trimming removed 0 bases at V and 4 bases at J, with 10 bases between. In germline, CDR1 is LNHNV, CDR2 YYDKDF (reference sequence). CDR3 size: 15 residues.

CDR3 in amino acids: CASSLSLSTDTQYF. The CDR3 DNA reads as TGTGCCAGCAGCTTAAGTCTGAGCACAGATACGCAGTATTTT. The chain is built from TRBV5-4 and TRBJ2-3; D call uncertain. V lost 2 bases and J 0 bases, leaving 7 bases between the germline ends. The CDR3 extends over 14 amino acids. Germline V lookup: CDR1 SGHNT, CDR2 YYREEE (reference sequence).

The chain uses TRBV27 and TRBJ2-3, with D perhaps matching TRBD2 (5 bases). The CDR3 spans 15 residues. The ends were cut back, 2 bases at V and 0 bases at J, with 9 bases in the middle. Per the germline V gene, CDR1 is MNHEY and CDR2 is SMNVEV (reference sequence). The CDR3 DNA follows: TGTGCCAGCAGTTTAGGGAGTTCTAGCACAGATACGCAGTATTTT. This translates into CASSLGSSSTDTQYF.

J is TRBJ2-7 and V is TRBV28; maybe TRBD2 (6 bases). The CDR3 has 14 amino acids. Per germline, CDR1 MDHEN and CDR2 SYDVKM. Trimming pared 6 bases from V and 2 bases from J, leaving 14 bases between. Written as DNA, the CDR3 is TGTGCCAGCAGACTCACTAGCAGACCCTACGAGCAGTACTTC. Residues: CASRLTSRPYEQYF.

The V gene is TRBV5-1, the J gene TRBJ2-2, with D possibly matching TRBD2 (7 bases). The germline V gene has CDR1 SGHRS and CDR2 YFSETQ. Trimming removed 5 bases at V and 2 bases at J, with 13 bases between. This CDR3 spans 15 amino acids. CDR3 DNA sequence: TGCGCCAGCAGTCCACGGGGGGCTAACACCGGGGAGCTGTTTTTT. This sequence encodes CASSPRGANTGELFF.

The chain links TRBV29-1 to TRBJ2-3; 7 bases fit TRBD1. The V and J ends lost 6 bases and 0 bases, in that order; junction bases with no gene match: 9. This CDR3 contains 15 residues. Germline-derived CDR1 and CDR2 are SQVTM and ANQGSEA. The CDR3 DNA follows: TGCAGCGTAACCGGGACAGAGAAAAGCACAGATACGCAGTATTTT. Translated: CSVTGTEKSTDTQYF.

This clone showed up just once. The chain links TRBV7-9 to TRBJ2-7; D tentatively fits TRBD1 or TRBD2 (6 bases each). There are 13 residues in the CDR3. CDR1 SEHNR and CDR2 FQNEAQ come from the germline V gene (reference sequence). Trimming stripped 0 bases from V and 4 bases from J, with 7 bases between. DNA of the CDR3: TGTGCCAGCAGCTTAGCAGGGGGGTACGAGCAGTACTTC. Amino acid sequence: CASSLAGGYEQYF.

This clone was seen a few times. This sequence joins TRBV5-1 and TRBJ2-3, with TRBD1 matching over 9 bases. The CDR3 totals 15 residues. CDR1 and CDR2 from the germline V gene are SGHRS and YFSETQ. After removal of 4 bases from V and 1 base from J, the junction contained 4 bases not matched to a gene. The CDR3 sequence: CASSVRDRGTDTQYF. The CDR3 DNA reads as TGCGCCAGCAGCGTCCGGGACAGGGGCACAGATACGCAGTATTTT.

The V and J genes are TRBV5-1 and TRBJ2-3, with unresolved D. Germline CDR1 reads SGHRS; CDR2 reads YFSETQ. The V end lost 2 bases, the J end lost 0 bases, and 4 bases lay between the germline ends. This CDR3 has 13 residues. The CDR3 sequence is CASSLLSTDTQYF. Here the CDR3 DNA reads TGCGCCAGCAGCTTACTCAGCACAGATACGCAGTATTTT.

V and J are TRBV7-9 and TRBJ2-5; TRBD2 might be the D (5 bases). The CDR3 runs 13 residues. The germline V gene has CDR1 SEHNR and CDR2 FQNEAQ (reference sequence). V lost 4 bases, J lost 2 bases, and 8 bases lay in between. This CDR3 reads CASSSREQETQYF. CDR3 DNA sequence: TGTGCCAGCAGCTCAAGGGAGCAAGAGACCCAGTACTTC.

V and J are TRBV25-1 and TRBJ2-1; 7 nucleotides agree with TRBD2. The V gene end was trimmed by 0 bases and the J gene end by 10 bases; junction bases not matched to a gene: 0. The CDR3 spans 12 residues. From germline, CDR1 is MGHDK and CDR2 SYGVNS. In nucleotides, the CDR3 is TGTGCCAGCAGTGAATACGGGAGGGAGCAGTTCTTC. Protein product: CASSEYGREQFF.

The genes are TRBV12-3 or TRBV12-4 and TRBJ2-7, with D perhaps being TRBD1 or TRBD2 (5 bases each). V dropped 3 bases and J dropped 9 bases, with 12 bases sitting between them. The CDR3 runs to 12 residues. The CDR3 nucleotides are TGTGCCAGCAGTTTCGGGACCAGCGTGCAGTACTTC. Amino acids: CASSFGTSVQYF.

This clone has only one observation. J is TRBJ1-2 and V is TRBV3-1 (or the pseudogene TRBV3-2); the match to TRBD1 covers 10 bases. Per germline, CDR1 LGHDT and CDR2 YNNKEL (reference sequence). The CDR3 extends over 18 amino acids. The V segment lost 1 base and the J segment 4 bases; nucleotides outside the gene matches: 12. DNA for the CDR3: TGTGCCAGCAGCCAAGTCGGCGACAGGGGGCAGACTAGCTATGGCTACACCTTC. It codes for CASSQVGDRGQTSYGYTF.

The chain has TRBV5-6 and TRBJ1-4; 7 bases line up with TRBD1. This CDR3 has 15 residues. Germline V lookup: CDR1 SGHDT, CDR2 YYEEEE. Trimming at V came to 0 bases and at J to 8 bases, leaving 7 bases not matched to a gene. The CDR3 DNA reads TGTGCCAGCAGCTTGGGGACAGGAAAGAGGGAAAAACTGTTTTTT. Amino acid sequence: CASSLGTGKREKLFF.

The V call is TRBV27, the J call TRBJ1-4; D gene ambiguous. Trimming removed 6 bases from V and 7 bases from J, with 15 bases in between. This CDR3 has 14 amino acids. Germline CDR1 MNHEY, CDR2 SMNVEV (reference sequence). The CDR3 DNA sequence: TGTGCCAGCAGCTTCGGGAGGGCCGGTGAAAAACTGTTTTTT. As protein: CASSFGRAGEKLFF.

The chain uses TRBV23-1 and TRBJ2-5; D is tentatively TRBD1 or TRBD2 (6 bases each). TRBV23-1 is treated as an ORF (open reading frame) with a function not yet certain. This CDR3 region has 17 residues. V was shortened by 2 bases and J by 9 bases, with 25 bases between the two germline ends. As DNA, the CDR3 is TGCGCCAGCAGTCAAAGTCGACGGGGGCTCGGATACCGCGCCCAGTACTTC. Translation: CASSQSRRGLGYRAQYF.

V usage is TRBV28 and J usage is TRBJ1-2, with TRBD1 matching 8 bases. With V trimmed by 8 bases and J by 9 bases, 8 bases remained unmatched. Germline V gene lookup returns CDR1 MDHEN and CDR2 SYDVKM. This CDR3 has 12 amino acids. The CDR3 region has the DNA TGTGCCAGCGACTCACAGGGGGAGCGCTACACCTTC. This sequence encodes CASDSQGERYTF.

The chain couples TRBV28 to TRBJ2-1; the match to TRBD1 covers 10 bases. Germline loops: CDR1 MDHEN, CDR2 SYDVKM. CDR3 length equals 15 residues. With V trimmed by 3 bases and J by 7 bases, 6 bases remained unmatched. CDR3 nucleotide sequence: TGTGCCAGCAGTTTGACAGGGGGCGCAATGAATGAGCAGTTCTTC. Protein sequence: CASSLTGGAMNEQFF. Complete variable domain (other parts from reference TRBV28 and TRBJ2-1): DVKVTQSSRYLVKRTGEKVFLECVQDMDHENMFWYRQDPGLGLRLIYFSYDVKMKEKGDIPEGYSVSREKKERFSLILESASTNQTSMYLCASSLTGGAMNEQFFGPGTRLTVL.

J is TRBJ1-3 and V is TRBV30; no reliable D call. This CDR3 has 15 residues. Germline V gives CDR1 GTSNPN, CDR2 SVGIG (reference sequence). The V and J ends lost 7 bases and 0 bases respectively, with 16 bases between them. This CDR3 is CASAGGRSSGNTIYF. DNA for the CDR3: TGTGCCTCAGCAGGTGGCCGTTCCTCTGGAAACACCATATATTTT.

The gene calls are TRBV20-1 and TRBJ2-7, with D tentatively TRBD2 (6 bases). The CDR3 spans 14 residues. With 3 bases removed from V and 1 base from J, the gap between germline ends came to 13 bases. In germline, CDR1 is DFQATT, CDR2 SNEGSKA (reference sequence). CDR3 sequence (DNA): TGCAGTGCTAGTCGGGGCGGGGATTCCTACGAGCAGTACTTC. Translating gives CSASRGGDSYEQYF.